The 31 T cell receptor beta chains reported below all come from one sample, sequenced in a study of blood T cell repertoires in COVID-19. Produced via immunoSEQ multiplex PCR; TCRdb's table is partial and in-frame only. Of fewer than 300,000 clones in the sample, approximately 93% are singletons; the top ten hold 2.2%. Input material: peripheral blood. The receptors here all came from a woman under 40 with COVID-19, enrolled during active disease.

This chain uses TRBV9 with TRBJ1-2; 9 positions match TRBD1. The ends lost 4 bases at V and 8 bases at J; junction bases unmatched: 12. The CDR3 runs to 15 residues. The germline V gene has CDR1 SGDLS and CDR2 YYNGEE. The CDR3 DNA follows: TGTGCCAGCAGCCCAAGACCGGGACAGGGCGACGGCTACACCTTC. Its translation: CASSPRPGQGDGYTF.

This clone was recorded only once. V gene TRBV5-1 combines with J gene TRBJ2-7; 8 bases match TRBD2. V gave up 0 bases and J gave up 3 bases; unmatched junction bases: 5. CDR3 length: 15 residues. Germline-derived CDR1 and CDR2 are SGHRS and YFSETQ. The CDR3 nucleotides are TGCGCCAGCAGCTTGGAAACTAGCGGATACTACGAGCAGTACTTC. Translating it yields CASSLETSGYYEQYF.

The gene calls are TRBV7-9 and TRBJ2-7; D gene uncertain. From germline, CDR1 is SEHNR and CDR2 FQNEAQ (reference sequence). V was shortened by 1 base and J by 8 bases, with 12 bases between the two germline ends. This CDR3 is 13 amino acids long. The CDR3 DNA reads TGTGCCAGCAGCTTAGGTTTGAGTTTCCAGCAGTACTTC. Translating gives CASSLGLSFQQYF.

This clone was seen a few times. The V gene is TRBV18, the J gene TRBJ1-2, with 7 bases that match TRBD1. CDR1 and CDR2 (germline): KGHSH, LQKENI. The ends lost 4 bases at V and 1 base at J; junction bases unmatched: 21. This CDR3 is built from 20 residues. The CDR3 loop reads CASSQPLTPVTGEINYGYTF. In DNA form, the CDR3 reads TGTGCCAGCTCACAACCTCTAACACCCGTTACAGGGGAGATTAACTATGGCTACACCTTC.

V gene TRBV2 combines with J gene TRBJ1-2; perhaps TRBD1 as D (6 bases). The ends were cut back, 2 bases at V and 2 bases at J, with 9 bases in the middle. Germline-derived CDR1 and CDR2 are SNHLY and FYNNEI. The CDR3 is 14 residues long. CDR3 sequence: CASSESGTNYGYTF. The DNA for the CDR3 is TGTGCCAGCAGTGAAAGTGGGACAAACTATGGCTACACCTTC.

The chain combines TRBV11-3 with TRBJ2-1; TRBD1 might be the D (5 bases). Trimming pared 4 bases from V and 1 base from J, leaving 14 bases between. The CDR3 totals 16 residues. Germline CDR1 and CDR2: SGHNT and YENEEA. In DNA, the CDR3 is TGTGCCAGCAGCTCAGAGGCAGGACATTCCTACAATGAGCAGTTCTTC. Translation gives CASSSEAGHSYNEQFF.

The V gene is TRBV2, the J gene TRBJ2-1, with TRBD1 as a possible D gene (5 bases). Trimming stripped 6 bases from V and 2 bases from J, with 11 bases between. In germline, CDR1 is SNHLY, CDR2 FYNNEI. The CDR3 covers 14 residues. This CDR3 reads CASSAQVPYNEQFF. The CDR3 DNA follows: TGTGCCAGCAGCGCACAGGTGCCCTACAATGAGCAGTTCTTC.

The V gene is TRBV19, the J gene TRBJ1-2; D not certain. Germline V CDR1 and CDR2: LNHDA, SQIVND (reference sequence). Trimming cost V 5 bases and J 1 base, with 5 bases left between them. The CDR3 consists of 12 residues. The CDR3 region has the DNA TGTGCCAGTAGTGAGGATAACTATGGCTACACCTTC. Its protein product is CASSEDNYGYTF.

This clone occurred once. The rearrangement links TRBV5-1 to TRBJ2-7, with 7 bases aligning to TRBD1. J was trimmed by 5 bases and V by 3 bases; bases with no gene match: 14. The CDR3 has 16 residues. Germline V lookup: CDR1 SGHRS, CDR2 YFSETQ. CDR3 DNA sequence: TGCGCCAGCAGCTCCGGCCGACAGGGCCGTAACCACGAGCAGTACTTC. This gives the protein CASSSGRQGRNHEQYF.

V usage is TRBV11-2 and J usage is TRBJ1-4; D is ambiguous. The V gene lost 3 bases and the J gene lost 4 bases, with 9 bases spanning the gap. Germline V gene data show CDR1 as SGHAT and CDR2 as FQNNGV. The CDR3 length is 14 residues. DNA of the CDR3: TGTGCCAGCAGCTTTGCACAGCTTAATGAAAAACTGTTTTTT. Translated: CASSFAQLNEKLFF.

The chain is built from TRBV5-1 and TRBJ2-1, with TRBD1 identical over 9 bases. Germline CDR1 reads SGHRS; CDR2 reads YFSETQ. This CDR3 region has 16 residues. The ends lost 1 base at V and 6 bases at J; junction bases unmatched: 8. The CDR3 sequence is CASSLTSGTGSNEQFF. The DNA for the CDR3 is TGCGCCAGCAGCTTGACTTCCGGGACAGGGAGCAATGAGCAGTTCTTC.

This clone has only one observation. V is TRBV7-2 and J is TRBJ2-5; 8 bases agree with TRBD2. The CDR3 extends over 14 amino acids. With V trimmed by 5 bases and J by 2 bases, 4 bases remained unmatched. In germline, CDR1 is SGHTA, CDR2 FQGNSA. The CDR3 protein is CASSLGLDQETQYF. The CDR3 DNA follows: TGTGCCAGCAGCCTGGGACTAGATCAAGAGACCCAGTACTTC.

This chain uses TRBV19 with TRBJ2-3, with D perhaps matching TRBD1 (5 bases). The V end lost 3 bases, the J end lost 6 bases, and 16 bases lay between the germline ends. CDR1 is LNHDA, CDR2 SQIVND, per germline (reference sequence). The CDR3 sequence is 15 residues long. The DNA of the CDR3 is TGTGCCAGTAGTATGACGGATCTAGGGGCCGATACGCAGTATTTT. Residues: CASSMTDLGADTQYF.

The J gene is TRBJ2-5, the V gene TRBV7-8; 11 bases match TRBD2. The CDR3 totals 14 residues. Germline V gene lookup returns CDR1 SGHVS and CDR2 FQNEAQ. V lost 5 bases to trimming and J lost 3 bases; unmatched junction nucleotides: 2. The CDR3 coding sequence is TGTGCCAGCAGCAAACTAGCGGGAGAAGAGACCCAGTACTTC. Residues: CASSKLAGEETQYF.

The table lists this clone with a count of one. The chain links TRBV4-1 to TRBJ2-1, with TRBD2 matching over 14 bases. The CDR3 spans 16 residues. The junction had 5 bases not matched to a gene; V was cut back by 4 bases and J by 6 bases. Germline assignment: CDR1 MGHRA and CDR2 YSYEKL. The CDR3 is CASSPGLAGGFNEQFF. The CDR3, as DNA: TGCGCCAGCAGCCCTGGACTAGCGGGAGGATTCAATGAGCAGTTCTTC.

V usage is TRBV16 and J usage is TRBJ1-4; 8 bases agree with TRBD1. Germline CDR1 is KGHSY and CDR2 is FQNENV. The CDR3 contains 17 residues. The V and J ends lost 0 bases and 5 bases, in that order; junction bases with no gene match: 8. DNA of the CDR3: TGTGCCAGCAGCCAATCACTCACAGGGGGGGCAAATGAAAAACTGTTTTTT. It translates to CASSQSLTGGANEKLFF.

This clone was found once. CDR3 amino acids: CASSHRGQAPGYGYTF. The DNA of the CDR3 is TGTGCCAGCAGCCACCGTGGACAGGCCCCGGGGTATGGCTACACCTTC. The V call is TRBV3-1 (or the pseudogene TRBV3-2), the J call TRBJ1-2; 7 bases match TRBD1. The CDR3 is 16 residues long. Trimming at V came to 3 bases and at J to 5 bases, leaving 12 bases not matched to a gene. Germline lookup yields CDR1 LGHDT and CDR2 YNNKEL (reference sequence).

The gene calls are TRBV3-1 (or the pseudogene TRBV3-2) and TRBJ2-1; maybe TRBD2 (6 bases). Germline CDR1 is LGHDT and CDR2 is YNNKEL (reference sequence). Trimming removed 0 bases from V and 7 bases from J, with 13 bases in between. This CDR3 region has 15 residues. CDR3 sequence reads: CASSQDPTSPNEQFF. CDR3 nucleotides: TGTGCCAGCAGCCAAGATCCTACTAGCCCAAATGAGCAGTTCTTC.

V usage is TRBV6-5 and J usage is TRBJ2-7; 10 nucleotides match TRBD2. The CDR3 consists of 15 residues. The germline V gene encodes CDR1 MNHEY and CDR2 SVGAGI. V was pared by 2 bases and J by 7 bases, with 8 bases of the junction left unmatched. The CDR3 protein is CASSYSVMGLAEQYF. CDR3 nucleotide sequence: TGTGCCAGCAGTTACAGCGTGATGGGACTAGCGGAGCAGTACTTC.

This sequence joins TRBV5-1 and TRBJ2-5, with D perhaps TRBD2 (6 bases). The CDR3 runs to 15 residues. Germline CDR1 SGHRS, CDR2 YFSETQ. V dropped 3 bases and J dropped 1 base, with 13 bases sitting between them. As DNA, the CDR3 is TGCGCCAGCAGCTCTGGAGAGGGAGGCCAAGAGACCCAGTACTTC. This sequence encodes CASSSGEGGQETQYF.

The chain combines TRBV27 with TRBJ2-2, with a weak D call TRBD1 (5 bases). V was clipped by 4 bases and J by 0 bases, with 6 bases between them. This CDR3 has 14 residues. The germline CDR1 and CDR2 sequences are MNHEY and SMNVEV (reference sequence). This CDR3 reads CASSSTANTGELFF. CDR3 bases: TGTGCCAGCAGTTCGACAGCGAACACCGGGGAGCTGTTTTTT.

The chain carries TRBV20-1 and TRBJ2-3; D uncertain. The V and J ends lost 5 bases and 2 bases respectively, with 2 bases between them. CDR3 length equals 10 residues. Germline CDR1 DFQATT, CDR2 SNEGSKA (reference sequence). In DNA form, the CDR3 reads TGCAGTGCTTACACAGATACGCAGTATTTT. Its protein product is CSAYTDTQYF.

The chain uses TRBV6-4 and TRBJ1-1; unclear D gene. The length of the CDR3 is 13 residues. The V gene lost 5 bases and the J gene lost 0 bases, with 7 bases spanning the gap. Germline CDR1 MRHNA, CDR2 SNTAGT. This CDR3 reads CASSLNMNTEAFF. CDR3 DNA sequence: TGTGCCAGCAGTTTAAACATGAACACTGAAGCTTTCTTT.

V and J are TRBV2 and TRBJ1-2, with 8 bases that match TRBD1. V shed 9 bases and J 6 bases; nucleotides not matched to a gene: 6. Germline V CDR1 and CDR2: SNHLY, FYNNEI. The CDR3 totals 12 residues. CDR3 DNA sequence: TGTGCCAGGCGGACAGGGAATGATGGCTACACCTTC. Translated: CARRTGNDGYTF. The complete variable domain, with remaining parts taken from reference TRBV2 and TRBJ1-2, reads EPEVTQTPSHQVTQMGQEVILRCVPISNHLYFYWYRQILGQKVEFLVSFYNNEISEKSEIFDDQFSVERPDGSNFTLKIRSTKLEDSAMYFCARRTGNDGYTFGSGTRLTVV.

A note on this clone: The identical CDR3 is also encoded by other nucleotide sequences in the sample. The J gene is TRBJ2-7, the V gene TRBV19; D perhaps matches TRBD1 (6 bases). The V gene's germline CDR1 is LNHDA and CDR2 SQIVND (reference sequence). There are 15 residues in the CDR3. Trimming removed 3 bases at V and 1 base at J, with 13 bases between. As DNA, the CDR3 is TGTGCCAGTAGTATTGGGCAGGGGTCATCCTACGAGCAGTACTTC. Translated: CASSIGQGSSYEQYF.

This rearrangement joins TRBV5-4 to TRBJ2-7, with 9 nucleotides matching TRBD2. CDR3 length equals 15 residues. Trimming removed 6 bases from V and 2 bases from J; junction bases left unmatched: 9. From germline, CDR1 is SGHNT and CDR2 YYREEE (reference sequence). The CDR3 DNA reads TGTGCCAGCACCCGTGGAAGCGGGGGGCCCTACGAGCAGTACTTC. Residues: CASTRGSGGPYEQYF. The full variable domain, completed using reference TRBV5-4 and TRBJ2-7, is ETGVTQSPTHLIKTRGQQVTLRCSSQSGHNTVSWYQQALGQGPQFIFQYYREEENGRGNFPPRFSGLQFPNYSSELNVNALELDDSALYLCASTRGSGGPYEQYFGPGTRLTVT.

The chain carries TRBV6-1 and TRBJ1-1; D gene unclear. CDR1 is MNHNS, CDR2 SASEGT, per germline. The CDR3 length is 15 residues. Trimming left V 0 bases short and J 4 bases short, with 12 bases between. The CDR3, as DNA: TGTGCCAGCAGTGAAGCTCTTAGCGGGGTCACTGAAGCTTTCTTT. It translates to CASSEALSGVTEAFF.

This clone has a single count. This chain uses TRBV28 with TRBJ1-2; 8 bases fit TRBD1. With V trimmed by 2 bases and J by 8 bases, 4 bases remained unmatched. The CDR3 sequence is 13 residues long. Germline CDR1 reads MDHEN; CDR2 reads SYDVKM. The CDR3 bases are TGTGCCAGCAGTTTACAGGGGGCGCGGGGCTACACCTTC. Encoded protein: CASSLQGARGYTF.

This chain links TRBV7-8 with TRBJ1-1; D call uncertain. Trimming removed 5 bases from V and 10 bases from J, with 14 bases in between. In germline, CDR1 is SGHVS, CDR2 FQNEAQ. This CDR3 region has 12 residues. CDR3 region: CASSPGLLGAFF. The CDR3 DNA reads TGTGCCAGCAGCCCTGGGCTACTCGGAGCTTTCTTT.

This chain uses TRBV11-2 with TRBJ1-3; D might be TRBD1 (6 bases). Trimming pared 1 base from V and 8 bases from J, leaving 12 bases between. Germline values: CDR1 SGHAT, CDR2 FQNNGV. The CDR3 is 14 residues long. The CDR3 sequence: CASSLVDSSDTIYF. The CDR3 nucleotides read TGTGCCAGCAGCTTAGTGGACAGTTCGGACACCATATATTTT.

The rearrangement joins TRBV5-4 to TRBJ2-2, with 16 bases fitting TRBD2. Germline lookup yields CDR1 SGHNT and CDR2 YYREEE (reference sequence). The ends lost 4 bases at V and 3 bases at J; junction bases unmatched: 6. This CDR3 is 18 amino acids long. The CDR3 loop reads CASSPPGTSGRDTGELFF. The DNA of the CDR3 is TGTGCCAGCAGCCCCCCCGGGACTAGCGGGAGGGACACCGGGGAGCTGTTTTTT.